A selection of T cell receptor beta chains follows, all from one sample in a study of blood T cells in healthy people across ages. TCRdb re-derived calls from the 5' RACE reads in MiXCR, one entry per CDR3 protein. The table lists about 1.6 million distinct CDR3 sequences, 30% to 35% of them singletons. Sequencing used blood. All receptors derive from a woman aged 25 to 39 in good health. The CDR3 runs from the conserved cysteine through the conserved F or W. Each record gives: D gene, CDR3 length, J gene, V gene, clone size, CDR3 protein, CDR3 DNA. The D gene is left open where the match is weak. Clone sizes are given selectively: once, few, many, or a class where the clone is expanded.

NA 14 TRBJ2-3 TRBV5-5 many CASSLAGLGDTQYF TGTGCCAGCAGCTTGGCAGGGCTTGGAGATACGCAGTATTTT
NA 16 TRBJ2-5 TRBV20-1 NA CSARDLWGQLQETQYF TGCAGTGCTAGAGATCTATGGGGGCAGCTCCAAGAGACCCAGTACTTC
NA 13 TRBJ1-1 TRBV12-3/TRBV12-4 few CASTRGGRTEAFF TGTGCCAGCACCCGCGGGGGACGGACTGAAGCTTTCTTT
NA 14 TRBJ2-1 TRBV12-3/TRBV12-4 NA CASSRLALVNEQFF TGTGCCAGCAGTCGACTGGCCCTCGTCAATGAGCAGTTCTTC
NA 14 TRBJ2-1 TRBV6-2/TRBV6-3 NA CAASRDPSYNEQFF TGTGCCGCCTCCCGGGACCCTTCCTACAATGAGCAGTTCTTC
TRBD2 16 TRBJ2-1 TRBV6-2/TRBV6-3 NA CASSLSVAGKYNEQFF TGTGCCAGCAGCCTATCGGTAGCGGGGAAGTACAATGAGCAGTTCTTC
TRBD1 15 TRBJ2-7 TRBV2 few CASSKLGQGSYEQYF TGTGCCAGCAGTAAACTAGGACAGGGTAGCTACGAGCAGTACTTC
TRBD2 13 TRBJ2-7 TRBV20-1 few CSARTRITYEQYF TGCAGTGCTCGGACTAGGATAACCTACGAGCAGTACTTC
TRBD1 15 TRBJ1-2 TRBV5-1 NA CASSLAGGENYGYTF TGCGCCAGCAGCCTAGCAGGGGGCGAGAACTATGGCTACACCTTC
NA 14 TRBJ2-7 TRBV20-1 NA CSAGTTLDLHEQYF TGCAGTGCTGGAACCACGTTGGACTTGCACGAGCAGTACTTC
NA 14 TRBJ2-7 TRBV29-1 many CSALDGEISYEQYF TGCAGCGCCCTAGATGGGGAAATCTCCTACGAGCAGTACTTC
TRBD1 15 TRBJ2-2 TRBV4-2 NA CASSEHRGQDGELFF TGTGCCAGCAGCGAACACAGGGGGCAGGACGGGGAGCTGTTTTTT
TRBD1 18 TRBJ2-6 TRBV27 NA CASSVSGQGAWGANVLTF TGTGCCAGCAGTGTATCGGGACAGGGGGCATGGGGGGCCAACGTCCTGACTTTC
TRBD1 15 TRBJ2-7 TRBV4-1 NA CASSQRTGGYYEQYF TGCGCCAGCAGCCAACGGACAGGGGGCTACTACGAGCAGTACTTC
TRBD1 13 TRBJ1-1 TRBV12-3/TRBV12-4 once CASRQGAATEAFF TGTGCCAGCAGGCAGGGGGCGGCGACTGAAGCTTTCTTT
NA 16 TRBJ2-7 TRBV20-1 NA CSARDEHGTYYNEQYF TGCAGTGCTAGAGATGAGCACGGGACCTACTACAATGAGCAGTACTTC
TRBD1 15 TRBJ2-7 TRBV12-3/TRBV12-4 many CASSSGGQGPYEQYF TGTGCCAGCAGTTCTGGCGGACAGGGGCCCTACGAGCAGTACTTC
NA 13 TRBJ2-1 TRBV20-1 few CSARQLTHNEQFF TGCAGTGCCAGACAGCTAACCCACAATGAGCAGTTCTTC
NA 13 TRBJ2-5 TRBV20-1 many CSAATGYQETQYF TGCAGTGCTGCAACAGGGTACCAAGAGACCCAGTACTTC
NA 15 TRBJ1-2 TRBV4-1 few CASSPGDPGDRGYTF TGCGCCAGCAGCCCCGGGGACCCCGGCGATAGGGGCTACACCTTC
TRBD1 14 TRBJ2-3 TRBV28 NA CASSTWTGSDTQYF TGTGCCAGCAGTACCTGGACAGGATCAGATACGCAGTATTTT
NA 16 TRBJ2-1 TRBV4-1 NA CASSQDLDSPYNEQFF TGCGCCAGCAGCCAAGATCTAGACAGCCCCTACAATGAGCAGTTCTTC
NA 14 TRBJ2-5 TRBV10-3 NA CAINPEGGKETQYF TGTGCCATCAATCCAGAGGGGGGGAAAGAGACCCAGTACTTC
NA 15 TRBJ1-2 TRBV20-1 NA CSASLRSLTARGYTF TGCAGTGCTAGTCTCAGATCCCTCACCGCGAGGGGCTACACCTTC
TRBD2 15 TRBJ2-5 TRBV4-1 few CASSQVVGGEETQYF TGCGCCAGCAGCCAAGTTGTCGGGGGGGAAGAGACCCAGTACTTC
TRBD2 15 TRBJ2-7 TRBV4-1 few CASSPSGGARYEQYF TGCGCCAGCAGCCCCAGCGGGGGAGCGCGCTACGAGCAGTACTTC
NA 13 TRBJ2-3 TRBV12-3/TRBV12-4 few CASSLVVQDTQYF TGTGCCAGCAGTTTAGTAGTACAAGATACGCAGTATTTT
TRBD1 15 TRBJ2-4 TRBV7-9 few CASSFTTGEWNIQYF TGTGCCAGCAGCTTCACGACAGGGGAGTGGAACATTCAGTACTTC
NA 13 TRBJ2-7 TRBV24-1 NA CATSGNTVHEQYF TGTGCCACCAGTGGCAACACGGTCCACGAGCAGTACTTC
NA 12 TRBJ1-4 TRBV4-1 NA CASSRGPEKLFF TGCGCCAGCAGCCGCGGACCTGAAAAACTGTTTTTT
NA 15 TRBJ2-1 TRBV20-1 many CSADHHPSSYNEQFF TGCAGTGCTGATCACCACCCGAGCTCCTACAATGAGCAGTTCTTC
NA 16 TRBJ1-3 TRBV10-3 few CAISELGSRDGNTIYF TGTGCCATCAGTGAACTGGGCTCAAGGGACGGAAACACCATATATTTT
NA 13 TRBJ1-1 TRBV20-1 few CSARPPLDTEAFF TGCAGTGCTAGACCTCCCCTGGACACTGAAGCTTTCTTT
TRBD2 16 TRBJ2-1 TRBV7-6 few CASSLVAGEVSDEQFF TGTGCCAGCAGCTTAGTAGCGGGAGAGGTCTCTGATGAGCAGTTCTTC
NA 18 TRBJ2-5 TRBV10-3 few CAISVPIEVGVISETQYF TGTGCCATCAGTGTCCCAATTGAGGTGGGAGTTATCTCGGAGACCCAGTACTTC
TRBD1 15 TRBJ2-3 TRBV6-2/TRBV6-3 few CACSPDRVGTDTQYF TGTGCCTGCAGTCCCGACAGGGTCGGTACAGATACGCAGTATTTT
TRBD2 18 TRBJ2-1 TRBV20-1 NA CSPKGGLAGGRTYNEQFF TGCAGCCCTAAAGGGGGACTAGCGGGGGGGCGCACCTACAATGAGCAGTTCTTC
TRBD1 14 TRBJ2-2 TRBV20-1 NA CSARDPTGAGELFF TGCAGTGCTAGAGATCCTACAGGGGCCGGGGAGCTGTTTTTT
TRBD2 16 TRBJ2-1 TRBV9 few CASSGALAGGQDEQFF TGTGCCAGCAGCGGAGCCTTAGCGGGGGGCCAGGATGAGCAGTTCTTC
NA 12 TRBJ1-5 TRBV6-6 NA CASTGSNQPQHF TGTGCCAGCACCGGCAGCAATCAGCCCCAGCATTTT
TRBD2 15 TRBJ2-7 TRBV5-6 few CASSLAASGSPEQYF TGTGCCAGCAGCTTGGCCGCTAGCGGCTCCCCCGAGCAGTACTTC
NA 10 TRBJ2-3 TRBV21-1 NA CAGDDPTQYF TGTGCCGGCGACGACCCAACGCAGTATTTT
NA 15 TRBJ1-2 TRBV4-2 NA CASSQDPDGLYGYTF TGTGCCAGCAGCCAAGACCCCGACGGGCTTTATGGCTACACCTTC
TRBD1 15 TRBJ2-2 TRBV4-1 few CASSQPTGDTGELFF TGCGCCAGCAGCCAGCCGACAGGGGATACCGGGGAGCTGTTTTTT
NA 14 TRBJ2-5 TRBV7-9 NA CASFYSGLQETQYF TGTGCCAGCTTCTACTCGGGACTCCAAGAGACCCAGTACTTC
TRBD2 16 TRBJ2-5 TRBV9 few CASSPGTSGPEETQYF TGTGCCAGCAGCCCAGGGACTAGCGGGCCTGAAGAGACCCAGTACTTC
TRBD1 12 TRBJ2-7 TRBV6-5 NA CANSWTGDEQYF TGTGCCAACAGTTGGACAGGGGACGAGCAGTACTTC
TRBD2 17 TRBJ2-1 TRBV7-9 NA CASSPRTSGIPYNEQFF TGTGCCAGCAGCCCGCGGACTAGCGGGATACCCTACAATGAGCAGTTCTTC
TRBD1 16 TRBJ2-7 TRBV3-1 NA CASSHTPGTGVNEQYF TGTGCCAGCAGCCACACTCCCGGGACAGGGGTAAACGAGCAGTACTTC